This TCR beta chain was recovered during a study of blood T cell repertoires in COVID-19. The CDR3 loop spans 13 amino acids. The germline V and J ends were trimmed by 3 bases and 0 bases, with 5 bases remaining between them. Germline-derived CDR1 and CDR2 are SGHTA and FQGNSA. On this clone itself: It may be a read error: a sequence one base away is much more abundant.

Those who participated ranged in age from roughly 18 to 89 years and resided in about two dozen US areas. Cohort 3 donors counted as recovered after two negative PCRs, clearance, or resolved symptoms. Measured with immunoSEQ multiplex PCR; TCRdb has only the in-frame clones, and not every one. The sample has more than 150,000 clones, about 90% seen once. The chain carries TRBV7-2 and TRBJ1-1; the D is unclear. This TCR was recovered from a woman aged 50 to 60 who had recovered from COVID-19. Material: PBMCs or T cells enriched from blood (not recorded which). The CDR3 reads CASSFTVNTEAFF. The CDR3 DNA follows: TGTGCCAGCAGCTTTACAGTGAACACTGAAGCTTTCTTT.